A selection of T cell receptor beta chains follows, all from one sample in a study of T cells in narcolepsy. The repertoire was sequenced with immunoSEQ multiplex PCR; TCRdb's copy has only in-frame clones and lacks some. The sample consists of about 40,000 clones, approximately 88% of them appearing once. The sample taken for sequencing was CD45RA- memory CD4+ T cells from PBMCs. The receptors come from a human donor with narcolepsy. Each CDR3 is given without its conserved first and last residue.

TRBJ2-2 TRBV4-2 ASHRSGGEPTGELF
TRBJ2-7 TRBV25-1 ASRGVGYEQY
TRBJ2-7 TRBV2 ASRETGGSGEQY
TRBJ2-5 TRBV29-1 SVTQRLAEETQY
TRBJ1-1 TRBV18 ASSGGGGTEAF
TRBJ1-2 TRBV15 ATSRPGQATGNYGYT
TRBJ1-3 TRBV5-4 ASSPGTTSGNTIY
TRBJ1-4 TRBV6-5 ASTPGQGYEKLF
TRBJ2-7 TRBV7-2 ASSLVQGATTEQY
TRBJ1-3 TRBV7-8 ASSFGDGSGNTIY
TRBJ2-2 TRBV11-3 ASSLEGLAGELF
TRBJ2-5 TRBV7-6 ASSLVSGILGTQY
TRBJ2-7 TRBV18 ASSPPGLNTYEQY
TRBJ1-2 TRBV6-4 ASSPDPGDYGYT
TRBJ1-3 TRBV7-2 ASSLQGKGNTIY
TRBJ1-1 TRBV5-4 ASSPYAGGSTEAF
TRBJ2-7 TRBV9 ASSRETGGEQY
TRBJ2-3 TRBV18 ASSPTGTSGTDTQY
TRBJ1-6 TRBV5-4 ASSFQTGYSPLH
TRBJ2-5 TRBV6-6 ASSYSSFGGTQY
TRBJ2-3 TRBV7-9 ASSRQADTQY
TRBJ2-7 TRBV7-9 ASSIDGSSYEQY